The present TCR beta chain was sequenced within a study of OX40 agonist ivuxolimab in advanced cancers. Study-level background: Of mixed ages from about 23 to 79 and averaging about 60 years, the group was 65% to 85% male.

Study-wide results and caveats: The specificity for antigen of the expanded peripheral T cells was not determined. At doses 0.1 to 3.0 mg/kg, CD4+ and CD8+ clones expanded. On average, a greater number of expanded clones characterised CD8+ T cells relative to CD4+.

Measured with immunoSEQ multiplex PCR; TCRdb has only the in-frame clones, and not every one. The sample consists of 74,000 or so clones, around nine tenths of them appearing once. About this clone itself: Its antigen is still unknown.

V dropped 6 bases and J dropped 0 bases, with 16 bases sitting between them. Germline CDR1 is SQVTM and CDR2 is ANQGSEA. The CDR3 has 15 amino acids. The sample consisted of CD4+ or CD8+ T cells sorted from blood, taken in a trial of the OX40 agonist ivuxolimab. V is TRBV29-1 and J is TRBJ2-3, with D maybe TRBD1 (6 bases). This sequence was found in an adult with an advanced solid tumor such as melanoma, head and neck, liver or kidney cancer. CDR3 residues: CSVARGSTSTDTQYF. The DNA of the CDR3 is TGCAGCGTGGCCAGGGGCAGCACTAGCACAGATACGCAGTATTTT.